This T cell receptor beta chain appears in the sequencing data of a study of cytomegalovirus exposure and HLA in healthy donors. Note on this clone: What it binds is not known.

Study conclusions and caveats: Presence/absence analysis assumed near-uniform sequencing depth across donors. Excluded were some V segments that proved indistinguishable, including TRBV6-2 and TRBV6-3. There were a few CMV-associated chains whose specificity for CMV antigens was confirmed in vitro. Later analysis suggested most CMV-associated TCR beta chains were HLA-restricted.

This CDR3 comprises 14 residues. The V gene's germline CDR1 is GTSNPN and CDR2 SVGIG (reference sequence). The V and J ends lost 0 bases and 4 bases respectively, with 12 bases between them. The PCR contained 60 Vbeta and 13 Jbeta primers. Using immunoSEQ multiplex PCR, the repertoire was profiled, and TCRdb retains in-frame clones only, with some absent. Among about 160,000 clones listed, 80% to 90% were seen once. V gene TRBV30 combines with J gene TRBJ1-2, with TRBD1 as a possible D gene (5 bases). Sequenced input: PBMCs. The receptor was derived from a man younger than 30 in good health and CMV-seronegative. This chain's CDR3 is CAWSVRGKVYGYTF. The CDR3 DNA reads TGTGCCTGGAGTGTACGGGGGAAAGTCTATGGCTACACCTTC.